This T cell receptor beta chain was profiled in a study of T cell repertoires in ileal Crohn's disease. Study at large: Median disease duration was approximately 8 years; 35% smoked at surgery.

This clone was observed a handful of times. The target antigen is unknown. Produced via immunoSEQ multiplex PCR; TCRdb's table is partial and in-frame only. The data contain approximately 6,400 clones, about 76% of them singletons. Study-level points and caveats: Compared with CD4 T cells, sorted CD8 cells carried more expanded clones.

This CDR3 region has 14 residues. CDR1 and CDR2 (germline): SGHAT, FQNNGV. V was clipped by 4 bases and J by 3 bases; unmatched bases: 4. The chain uses TRBV11-2 and TRBJ2-5, with TRBD2 matching 8 bases. The sequence was obtained from an adult with Crohn's disease. The specimen was ileal tissue. The CDR3 coding sequence is TGTGCCAGCAGCTACACGGGAGGGGAAGAGACCCAGTACTTC. Its translation: CASSYTGGEETQYF.